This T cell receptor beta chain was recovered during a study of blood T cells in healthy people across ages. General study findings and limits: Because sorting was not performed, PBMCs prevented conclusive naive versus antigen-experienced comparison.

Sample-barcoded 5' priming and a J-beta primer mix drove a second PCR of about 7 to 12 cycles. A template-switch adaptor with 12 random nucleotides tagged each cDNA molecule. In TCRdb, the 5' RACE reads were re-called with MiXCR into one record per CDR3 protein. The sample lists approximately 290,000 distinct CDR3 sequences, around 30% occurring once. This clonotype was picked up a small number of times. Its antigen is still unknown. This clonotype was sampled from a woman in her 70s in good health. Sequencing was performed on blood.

The CDR3 region is CASSFTPTTGRGEKLFF. As DNA, the CDR3 is TGTGCCAGCAGTTTCACCCCAACGACAGGACGGGGAGAAAAACTGTTTTTT. The chain recombines TRBV27 with TRBJ1-4; a possible D gene is TRBD1 (6 bases). The CDR3 extends over 17 amino acids. CDR1 is MNHEY and CDR2 is SMNVEV in the germline V gene (reference sequence). The V end lost 3 bases, the J end lost 8 bases, and 22 bases lay between the germline ends.